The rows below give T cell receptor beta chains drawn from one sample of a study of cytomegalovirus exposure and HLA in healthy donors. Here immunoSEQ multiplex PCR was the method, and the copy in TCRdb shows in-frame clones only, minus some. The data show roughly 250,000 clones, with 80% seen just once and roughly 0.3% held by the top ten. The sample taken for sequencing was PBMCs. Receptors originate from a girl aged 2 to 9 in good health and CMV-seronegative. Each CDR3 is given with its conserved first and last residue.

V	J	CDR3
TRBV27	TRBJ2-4	CASGPGAAKNIQYF
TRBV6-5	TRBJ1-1	CASSRTGGTEAFF
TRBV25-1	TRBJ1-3	CASTDRSSGNTIYF
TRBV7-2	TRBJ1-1	CASIPGQSNTEAFF
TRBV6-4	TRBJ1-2	CASSERFMADRLYGYTF
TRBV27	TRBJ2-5	CASSLKTGWETQYF
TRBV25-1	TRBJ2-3	CASRDRATDTQYF
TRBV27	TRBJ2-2	CARARRGTGELFF
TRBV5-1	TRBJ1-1	CASKLGGTEAFF
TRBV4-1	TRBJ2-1	CASSQDTALRAPLGNEQFF
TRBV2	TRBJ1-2	CASSEDISFTGYTF
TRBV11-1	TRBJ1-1	CASSLSKTGRYTEAFF
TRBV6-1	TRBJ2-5	CASSSGVGAVETQYF
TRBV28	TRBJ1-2	CASSFPITGGDYGYTF
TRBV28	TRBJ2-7	CASRTSRDSRLYEQYF
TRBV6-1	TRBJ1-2	CASTEPGQGAGYTF
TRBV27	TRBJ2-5	CASGGTGGQPETQYF
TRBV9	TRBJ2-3	CASSPAGGRTDTQYF
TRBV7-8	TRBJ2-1	CASSTYSGGADNEQFF
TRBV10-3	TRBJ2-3	CAISGPPLSGSIDTQYF
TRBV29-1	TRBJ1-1	CSTQTSGTGLSSEAFF
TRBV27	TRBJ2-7	CASSLRGYYEQYF